This T cell receptor beta chain derives from a study of T-cell reconstitution after alpha-beta-depleted transplantation in children. Broader study findings: At one year after transplant, newly produced T cells mostly accounted for T-cell counts and diversity.

In its sample, this clonotype was seen many times. The antigen is undetermined. V gave up 6 bases and J gave up 3 bases, with 14 bases separating them. Germline V lookup: CDR1 MNHNS, CDR2 SASEGT. CDR3 length: 14 residues. Researchers prepared the TCRbeta library using unique molecular identifiers, the study reports. TCRdb itself ran the PCR reads through MiXCR, one entry per CDR3 protein. The table has hundreds of thousands of distinct CDR3 sequences, around 14% seen once. The TCR was taken from a girl aged 2-10 years with congenital amegakaryocytic thrombocytopenia, due to receive a stem cell transplant. J is TRBJ1-1 and V is TRBV6-1; D is unresolved. The sequences come from PBMCs, collected before TCRalphabeta/CD19-depleted stem cell transplant. The CDR3 DNA reads TGTGCCAGCAGCCCACCCCACAGAGACACTGAAGCTTTCTTT. Translating it yields CASSPPHRDTEAFF.